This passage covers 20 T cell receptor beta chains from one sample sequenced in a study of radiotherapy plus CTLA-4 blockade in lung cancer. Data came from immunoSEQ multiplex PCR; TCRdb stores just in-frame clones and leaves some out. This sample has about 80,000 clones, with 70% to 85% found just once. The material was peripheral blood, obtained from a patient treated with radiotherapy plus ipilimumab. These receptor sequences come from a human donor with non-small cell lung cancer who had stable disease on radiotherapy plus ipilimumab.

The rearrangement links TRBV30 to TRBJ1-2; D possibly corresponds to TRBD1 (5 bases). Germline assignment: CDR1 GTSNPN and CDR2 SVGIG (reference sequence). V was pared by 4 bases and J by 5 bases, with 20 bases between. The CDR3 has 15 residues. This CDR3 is CAWISGGGGRYGYTF. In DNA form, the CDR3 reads TGTGCCTGGATCTCCGGTGGGGGGGGAAGGTATGGCTACACCTTC.

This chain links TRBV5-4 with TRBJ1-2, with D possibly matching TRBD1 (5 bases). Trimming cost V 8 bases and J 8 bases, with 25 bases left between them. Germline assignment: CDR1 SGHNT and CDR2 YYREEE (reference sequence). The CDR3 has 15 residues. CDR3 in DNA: TGTGCCAGTAAAGCTGGGGCGCGAATGGTGGAGGGCTACACCTTC. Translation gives CASKAGARMVEGYTF.

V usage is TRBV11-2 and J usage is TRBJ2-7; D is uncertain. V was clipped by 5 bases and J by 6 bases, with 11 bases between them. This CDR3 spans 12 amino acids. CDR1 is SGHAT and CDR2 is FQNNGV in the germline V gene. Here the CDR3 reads CASSLNSFEQYF. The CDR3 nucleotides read TGTGCCAGCAGCCTAAACAGTTTCGAGCAGTACTTC.

The CDR3 DNA sequence: TGTGCCAGCAGCCCAAAGTCAGATACGCAGTATTTT. Protein sequence: CASSPKSDTQYF. The chain is built from TRBV11-3 and TRBJ2-3; D call uncertain. This CDR3 region has 12 residues. V lost 5 bases, J lost 4 bases, and 7 bases lay in between. Germline CDR1 reads SGHNT; CDR2 reads YENEEA.

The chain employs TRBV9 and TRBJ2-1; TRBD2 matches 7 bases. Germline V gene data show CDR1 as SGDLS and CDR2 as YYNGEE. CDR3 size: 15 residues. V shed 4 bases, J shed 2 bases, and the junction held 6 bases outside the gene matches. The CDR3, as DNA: TGTGCCAGCAGCCGGGAGGACCTTACCTACAATGAGCAGTTCTTC. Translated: CASSREDLTYNEQFF.

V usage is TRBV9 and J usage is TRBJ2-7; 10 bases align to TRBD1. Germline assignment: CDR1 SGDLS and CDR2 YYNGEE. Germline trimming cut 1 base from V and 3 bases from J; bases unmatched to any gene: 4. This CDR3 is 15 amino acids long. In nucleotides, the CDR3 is TGTGCCAGCAGCGTAAAGGGACAGGGGCTCTACGAGCAGTACTTC. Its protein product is CASSVKGQGLYEQYF.

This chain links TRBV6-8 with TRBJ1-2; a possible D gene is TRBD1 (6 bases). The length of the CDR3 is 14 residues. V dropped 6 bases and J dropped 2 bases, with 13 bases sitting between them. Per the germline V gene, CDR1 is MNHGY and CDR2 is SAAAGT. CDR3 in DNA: TGTGCCAGCAGGGGAGGGGGGGTAAACTATGGCTACACCTTC. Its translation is CASRGGGVNYGYTF.

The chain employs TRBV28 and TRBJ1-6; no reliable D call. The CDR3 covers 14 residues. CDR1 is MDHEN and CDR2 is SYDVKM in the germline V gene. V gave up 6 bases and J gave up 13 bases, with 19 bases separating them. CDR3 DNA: TGTGCCAGCAGCACGCCCCACGCCCTGTCTCCCCTCCACTTT. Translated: CASSTPHALSPLHF.

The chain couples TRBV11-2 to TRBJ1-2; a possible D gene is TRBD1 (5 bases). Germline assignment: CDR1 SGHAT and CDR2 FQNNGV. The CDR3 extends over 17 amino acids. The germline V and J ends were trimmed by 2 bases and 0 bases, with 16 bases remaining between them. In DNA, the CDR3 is TGTGCCAGCAGCTTACTACGAAGGGGAGGGTCTAACTATGGCTACACCTTC. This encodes CASSLLRRGGSNYGYTF. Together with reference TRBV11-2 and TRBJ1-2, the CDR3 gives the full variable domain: EAGVAQSPRYKIIEKRQSVAFWCNPISGHATLYWYQQILGQGPKLLIQFQNNGVVDDSQLPKDRFSAERLKGVDSTLKIQPAKLEDSAVYLCASSLLRRGGSNYGYTFGSGTRLTVV.

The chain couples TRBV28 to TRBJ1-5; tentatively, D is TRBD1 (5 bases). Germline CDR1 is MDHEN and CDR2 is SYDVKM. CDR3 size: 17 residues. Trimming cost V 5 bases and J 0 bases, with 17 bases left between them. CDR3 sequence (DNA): TGTGCCAGCAGTCCCATGGCGGGGGTGGGTAGCAATCAGCCCCAGCATTTT. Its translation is CASSPMAGVGSNQPQHF.

The chain's CDR3 is CASSDRTSGGYSQETQYF. DNA for the CDR3: TGTGCCAGCAGCGACCGGACTAGCGGGGGGTACTCCCAAGAGACCCAGTACTTC. This sequence joins TRBV5-4 and TRBJ2-5, with TRBD2 matching 14 bases. CDR3 length: 18 residues. After removal of 4 bases from V and 1 base from J, the junction contained 9 bases not matched to a gene. CDR1 SGHNT and CDR2 YYREEE come from the germline V gene (reference sequence).

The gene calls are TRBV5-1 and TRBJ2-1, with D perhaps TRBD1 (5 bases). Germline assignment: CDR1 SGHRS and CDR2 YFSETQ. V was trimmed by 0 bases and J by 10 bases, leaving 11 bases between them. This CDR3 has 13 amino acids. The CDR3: CASSLEGAREQFF. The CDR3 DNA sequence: TGCGCCAGCAGCTTGGAAGGGGCCAGGGAGCAGTTCTTC.

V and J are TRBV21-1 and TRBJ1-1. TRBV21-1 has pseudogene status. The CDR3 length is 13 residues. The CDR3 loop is CASSTGDNTEAFF. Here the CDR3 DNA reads TGTGCCAGCAGCACAGGAGATAACACTGAAGCTTTCTTT.

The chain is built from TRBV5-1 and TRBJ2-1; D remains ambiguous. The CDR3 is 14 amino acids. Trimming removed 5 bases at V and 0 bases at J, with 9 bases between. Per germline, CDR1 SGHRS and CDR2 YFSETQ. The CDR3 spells CASSEESSYNEQFF. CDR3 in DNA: TGCGCCAGCAGTGAGGAAAGCTCCTACAATGAGCAGTTCTTC. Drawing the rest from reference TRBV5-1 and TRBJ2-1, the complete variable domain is KAGVTQTPRYLIKTRGQQVTLSCSPISGHRSVSWYQQTPGQGLQFLFEYFSETQRNKGNFPGRFSGRQFSNSRSEMNVSTLELGDSALYLCASSEESSYNEQFFGPGTRLTVL.

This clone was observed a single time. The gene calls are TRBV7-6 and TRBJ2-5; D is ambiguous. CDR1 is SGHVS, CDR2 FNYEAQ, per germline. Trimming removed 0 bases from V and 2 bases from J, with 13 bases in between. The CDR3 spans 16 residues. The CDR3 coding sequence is TGTGCCAGCAGCTTAGCCGGCGCTGGAAGGCAAGAGACCCAGTACTTC. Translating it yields CASSLAGAGRQETQYF.

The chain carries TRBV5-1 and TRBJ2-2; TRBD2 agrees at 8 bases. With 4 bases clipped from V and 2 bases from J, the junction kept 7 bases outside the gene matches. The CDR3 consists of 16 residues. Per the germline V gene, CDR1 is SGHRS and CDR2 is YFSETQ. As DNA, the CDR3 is TGCGCCAGCAGCCGGGGGGGCTGGTCAAACACCGGGGAGCTGTTTTTT. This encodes CASSRGGWSNTGELFF.

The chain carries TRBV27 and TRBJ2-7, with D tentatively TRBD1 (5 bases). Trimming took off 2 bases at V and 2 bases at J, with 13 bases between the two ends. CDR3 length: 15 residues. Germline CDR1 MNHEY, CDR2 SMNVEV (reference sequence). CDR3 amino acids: CASSLRAREPYEQYF. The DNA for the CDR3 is TGTGCCAGCAGTTTACGGGCCAGGGAACCCTACGAGCAGTACTTC.

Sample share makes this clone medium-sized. CDR3 amino acids: CASSTGTGKPGTEAFF. Here the CDR3 DNA reads TGTGCCAGTAGTACCGGGACAGGTAAACCGGGGACTGAAGCTTTCTTT. The J gene is TRBJ1-1, the V gene TRBV19; 8 bases line up with TRBD1. V shed 4 bases, J shed 5 bases, and the junction held 12 bases outside the gene matches. Germline CDR1 is LNHDA and CDR2 is SQIVND (reference sequence). CDR3 size: 16 residues.

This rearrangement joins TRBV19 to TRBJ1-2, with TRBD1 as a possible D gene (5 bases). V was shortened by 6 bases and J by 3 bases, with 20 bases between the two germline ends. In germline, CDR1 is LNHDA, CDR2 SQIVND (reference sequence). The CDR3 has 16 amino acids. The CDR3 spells CASSKGFRIGHYGYTF. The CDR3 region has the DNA TGTGCCAGTAGCAAGGGGTTTCGTATAGGGCACTATGGCTACACCTTC.

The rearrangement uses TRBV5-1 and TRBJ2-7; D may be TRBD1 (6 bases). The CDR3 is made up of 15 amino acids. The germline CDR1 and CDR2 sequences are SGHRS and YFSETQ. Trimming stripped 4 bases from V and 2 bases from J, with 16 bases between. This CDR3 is CASSPDVQGPYEQYF. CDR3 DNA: TGCGCCAGCAGCCCGGATGTTCAGGGGCCCTACGAGCAGTACTTC.